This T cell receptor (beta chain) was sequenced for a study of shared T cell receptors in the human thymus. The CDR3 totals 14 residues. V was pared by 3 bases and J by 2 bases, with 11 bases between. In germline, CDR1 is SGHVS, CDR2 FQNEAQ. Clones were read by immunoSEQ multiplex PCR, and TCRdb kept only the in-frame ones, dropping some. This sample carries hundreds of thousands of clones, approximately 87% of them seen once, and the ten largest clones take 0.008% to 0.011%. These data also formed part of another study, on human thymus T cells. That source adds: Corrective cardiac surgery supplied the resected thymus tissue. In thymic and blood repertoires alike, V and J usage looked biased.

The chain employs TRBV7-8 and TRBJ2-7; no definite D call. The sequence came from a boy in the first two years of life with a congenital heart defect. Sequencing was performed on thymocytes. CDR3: CASSFLYKTYEQYF. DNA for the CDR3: TGTGCCAGCAGCTTCTTATATAAAACCTACGAGCAGTACTTC.